These T cell receptor beta chains were read from a single sample in a study of beta chain features in type 1 diabetes. Repertoires were generated with immunoSEQ multiplex PCR, while TCRdb's copy carries only in-frame clones and drops some. Counted here are around 300,000 clones, 8% occurring once; the ten biggest clones make up approximately 0.93%. The sample consisted of central memory CD4+ T cells from blood. Receptors originate from a woman aged 18 to 35 in good health. CDR3s include the opening cysteine and the closing phenylalanine or tryptophan. A D gene is named only where the DNA matches it firmly. Clone size is stated in some rows and not others, as once, few, many or a class when expanded.

clone size: many; D gene: NA; V gene: TRBV2; J gene: TRBJ1-1; CDR3 protein: CASSERGRVTFF; CDR3 DNA: TGTGCCAGCAGTGAGCGGGGCAGGGTAACTTTCTTT
clone size: NA; D gene: NA; V gene: TRBV5-4; J gene: TRBJ1-6; CDR3 protein: CASSQAGGEVLHF; CDR3 DNA: TGTGCCAGCAGCCAAGCCGGGGGAGAGGTCCTCCACTTT
clone size: many; D gene: NA; V gene: TRBV28; J gene: TRBJ2-5; CDR3 protein: CASSLVGGPETQYF; CDR3 DNA: TGTGCCAGCAGTTTGGTGGGGGGGCCGGAGACCCAGTACTTC
clone size: NA; D gene: NA; V gene: TRBV7-2; J gene: TRBJ2-4; CDR3 protein: CASSSVGSGNIQYF; CDR3 DNA: TGTGCCAGCAGCTCTGTTGGGTCGGGAAACATTCAGTACTTC
clone size: few; D gene: TRBD1; V gene: TRBV29-1; J gene: TRBJ2-1; CDR3 protein: CSGGQDSYNEQFF; CDR3 DNA: TGCAGCGGAGGACAGGACTCCTACAATGAGCAGTTCTTC
clone size: NA; D gene: TRBD1; V gene: TRBV9; J gene: TRBJ1-1; CDR3 protein: CASSVTPTGGSVEAFF; CDR3 DNA: TGTGCCAGCAGCGTAACCCCGACAGGGGGATCCGTTGAAGCTTTCTTT
clone size: NA; D gene: TRBD2; V gene: TRBV19; J gene: TRBJ2-1; CDR3 protein: CASRQTSGRSLRYNEQFF; CDR3 DNA: TGTGCCAGTAGGCAAACTAGCGGGAGAAGTCTTCGCTACAATGAGCAGTTCTTC
clone size: NA; D gene: TRBD2; V gene: TRBV5-1; J gene: TRBJ2-2; CDR3 protein: CASSWAPGTSGSPGELFF; CDR3 DNA: TGCGCCAGCAGCTGGGCCCCCGGGACTAGCGGGAGCCCCGGGGAGCTGTTTTTT
clone size: NA; D gene: NA; V gene: TRBV7-9; J gene: TRBJ2-6; CDR3 protein: CASSLWGTGANVLTF; CDR3 DNA: TGTGCCAGCAGCTTATGGGGTACTGGGGCCAACGTCCTGACTTTC
clone size: NA; D gene: NA; V gene: TRBV7-3; J gene: TRBJ1-4; CDR3 protein: CASSAIGRGQKLFF; CDR3 DNA: TGTGCCAGCAGCGCGATCGGCAGGGGCCAAAAACTGTTTTTT
clone size: NA; D gene: TRBD1; V gene: TRBV7-9; J gene: TRBJ1-2; CDR3 protein: CASSSTGRHTF; CDR3 DNA: TGTGCCAGCAGTTCGACAGGGAGACACACCTTC
clone size: few; D gene: NA; V gene: TRBV10-3; J gene: TRBJ1-5; CDR3 protein: CAISDLSGVKPQHF; CDR3 DNA: TGTGCCATCAGTGATCTCTCGGGTGTCAAGCCCCAGCATTTT
clone size: few; D gene: NA; V gene: TRBV9; J gene: TRBJ1-4; CDR3 protein: CASSVTDLNEKLFF; CDR3 DNA: TGTGCCAGCAGCGTGACGGATCTTAATGAAAAACTGTTTTTT
clone size: NA; D gene: TRBD1; V gene: TRBV18; J gene: TRBJ1-1; CDR3 protein: CASSPISGGQPEAFF; CDR3 DNA: TGTGCCAGCTCACCAATTTCAGGGGGCCAACCTGAAGCTTTCTTT
clone size: many; D gene: NA; V gene: TRBV18; J gene: TRBJ2-1; CDR3 protein: CASSPDVNEQFF; CDR3 DNA: TGTGCCAGCTCACCCGACGTCAATGAGCAGTTCTTC
clone size: many; D gene: NA; V gene: TRBV7-8; J gene: TRBJ1-2; CDR3 protein: CASSLAPGTYGYTF; CDR3 DNA: TGTGCCAGCAGCTTAGCGCCGGGGACCTATGGCTACACCTTC
clone size: NA; D gene: NA; V gene: TRBV30; J gene: TRBJ1-1; CDR3 protein: CAWMGFRNTEAFF; CDR3 DNA: TGTGCCTGGATGGGGTTTCGGAACACTGAAGCTTTCTTT